A selection of T cell receptor beta chains follows, all from one sample in a study of blood T cell repertoires in COVID-19. Using immunoSEQ multiplex PCR, the repertoire was profiled, and TCRdb retains in-frame clones only, with some absent. In the table there are about 200,000 clones, roughly 84% of which are singletons. Specimen: PBMCs or T cells enriched from blood (not recorded which). These receptors all stem from a man in his forties who had recovered from COVID-19. CDR3s include the opening cysteine and the closing phenylalanine or tryptophan. The order of the fields is CDR3 protein, CDR3 DNA, D gene, J gene, V gene, clone size. The D gene is left open where the match is weak. Clone size is stated in some rows and not others, as once, few, many or a class when expanded.

CASSIDRGSNEKLFF | TGTGCCAGCAGTATCGACAGGGGGTCCAATGAAAAACTGTTTTTT | TRBD1 | TRBJ1-4 | TRBV6-5 | .
CASSLLMRLPEQFF | TGTGCCAGCAGTTTACTAATGAGGCTACCTGAGCAGTTCTTC | . | TRBJ2-1 | TRBV27 | .
CASSADRPEPQHF | TGTGCCAGCAGTGCGGACAGGCCAGAGCCCCAGCATTTT | TRBD1 | TRBJ1-5 | TRBV2 | .
CASSQAPQSPLHF | TGTGCCAGCAGTCAAGCTCCCCAGTCACCCCTCCACTTT | . | TRBJ1-6 | TRBV6-1 | .
CASSYWQGNYGYTF | TGTGCCAGCAGTTACTGGCAGGGAAACTATGGCTACACCTTC | . | TRBJ1-2 | TRBV6-5 | .
CASRTTGAPNYGYTF | TGTGCAAGTCGAACAACAGGGGCCCCTAACTATGGCTACACCTTC | . | TRBJ1-2 | TRBV12-2 | few
CAISGQGNQPQHF | TGTGCCATTTCGGGACAGGGCAATCAGCCCCAGCATTTT | TRBD1 | TRBJ1-5 | TRBV19 | .
CASSVATASYNEQFF | TGTGCCAGCAGCGTAGCCACCGCGAGTTACAATGAGCAGTTCTTC | . | TRBJ2-1 | TRBV9 | .
CASSVSHSSGNTIYF | TGTGCCAGCAGCGTATCTCACAGCTCTGGAAACACCATATATTTT | . | TRBJ1-3 | TRBV9 | few
CASSQVSGDGQPQHF | TGTGCCAGCAGCCAAGTGTCAGGGGATGGTCAGCCCCAGCATTTT | . | TRBJ1-5 | TRBV3-1/TRBV3-2 | .
CASSPGQGTVTGYGYTF | TGCGCCAGCAGCCCGGGACAGGGGACGGTCACAGGCTATGGCTACACCTTC | TRBD1 | TRBJ1-2 | TRBV5-1 | .
CASSLDSGGREETQYF | TGTGCCAGCAGTTTAGACTCAGGGGGGAGAGAAGAGACCCAGTACTTC | . | TRBJ2-5 | TRBV27 | once
CASSLPQTVEPELFF | TGTGCCAGCAGCTTACCCCAGACAGTAGAGCCGGAGCTGTTTTTT | . | TRBJ2-2 | TRBV7-9 | .
CAISERGTGLYGYTF | TGTGCCATCAGTGAGCGGGGGACAGGGCTCTATGGCTACACCTTC | TRBD1 | TRBJ1-2 | TRBV10-3 | .
CASSTPGQENTGELFF | TGTGCCAGTAGTACACCGGGACAGGAGAACACCGGGGAGCTGTTTTTT | TRBD1 | TRBJ2-2 | TRBV19 | .
CATSEGTARSQHF | TGTGCCACCAGTGAAGGAACCGCCCGGAGTCAGCATTTT | . | TRBJ1-5 | TRBV24-1 | once
CASSHDPGTGVKTQYF | TGTGCCAGCAGCCACGACCCCGGGACAGGGGTGAAGACCCAGTACTTC | TRBD1 | TRBJ2-5 | TRBV7-8 | .
CASSLQGVNTGELFF | TGTGCCAGCAGCCTACAGGGGGTGAACACCGGGGAGCTGTTTTTT | TRBD1 | TRBJ2-2 | TRBV7-6 | few
CASSPRTPENYGYTF | TGTGCCAGCTCACCACGGACTCCCGAAAACTATGGCTACACCTTC | . | TRBJ1-2 | TRBV18 | .
CASRKTGQRSSYNEQFF | TGCGCCAGCAGGAAAACAGGCCAACGGAGCTCCTACAATGAGCAGTTCTTC | . | TRBJ2-1 | TRBV10-2 | .
CASSDLAGGQETQYF | TGTGCCAGCAGCGATCTAGCGGGGGGGCAAGAGACCCAGTACTTC | TRBD2 | TRBJ2-5 | TRBV4-2 | few
CASSPTGNTEAFF | TGCGCCAGCAGCCCGACAGGGAACACTGAAGCTTTCTTT | . | TRBJ1-1 | TRBV10-1 | .
CASSESRAERGGYTF | TGCGCCAGCAGTGAATCTAGGGCGGAGCGGGGAGGCTACACCTTC | . | TRBJ1-2 | TRBV10-2 | .
CASSPDRGRVVGSYEQYF | TGTGCCAGCAGCCCGGACAGGGGGCGGGTGGTTGGGTCCTACGAGCAGTACTTC | TRBD1 | TRBJ2-7 | TRBV7-9 | .
CASSETVEAFF | TGTGCCAGCAGTGAGACAGTTGAAGCTTTCTTT | . | TRBJ1-1 | TRBV2 | .
CASSRVLSDTQYF | TGTGCCAGCAGCCGCGTACTCTCAGATACGCAGTATTTT | . | TRBJ2-3 | TRBV5-8 | .